Shown below are 24 T cell receptor beta chains from a single sample sequenced in a study of blood T cell repertoires in COVID-19. Assay used: immunoSEQ multiplex PCR; TCRdb lists only in-frame clones, some missing. This table holds about 140,000 clones, over 80% found once. Specimen: peripheral blood. The receptors were gathered from a man aged 50-60 years with active COVID-19.

This clone was found a few times. The rearrangement joins TRBV11-2 to TRBJ1-6; D remains ambiguous. CDR1 is SGHAT and CDR2 is FQNNGV in the germline V gene. The V gene lost 5 bases and the J gene lost 7 bases, with 12 bases spanning the gap. CDR3 length: 14 residues. The CDR3 protein is CASSPRPGNSPLHF. The CDR3 nucleotides read TGTGCCAGCAGCCCCCGCCCCGGGAATTCACCCCTCCACTTT.

This clone was observed once. The gene calls are TRBV9 and TRBJ1-1; D gene uncertain. Trimming took 3 bases from V and 1 from J, leaving 7 bases between them. The germline gives CDR1 SGDLS, CDR2 YYNGEE. The CDR3 is made up of 13 amino acids. In DNA form, the CDR3 reads TGTGCCAGCAGCGCATTCAAGAACACTGAAGCTTTCTTT. It is translated as CASSAFKNTEAFF.

J is TRBJ1-1 and V is TRBV28; D not resolved. The CDR3 contains 15 residues. The germline V gene encodes CDR1 MDHEN and CDR2 SYDVKM. V was trimmed by 3 bases and J by 0 bases, leaving 11 bases between them. CDR3 nucleotide sequence: TGTGCCAGCAGTTTCAGTGCCGGAGTGAACACTGAAGCTTTCTTT. Protein product: CASSFSAGVNTEAFF.

V usage is TRBV12-5 and J usage is TRBJ2-7, with D perhaps TRBD1 (6 bases). Germline CDR1 LGHNT, CDR2 FRNRAP. Trimming shortened V by 6 bases and J by 3 bases, and 15 bases separated the two germline ends. The CDR3 runs to 14 residues. The CDR3 DNA is TGTGCTAGTGGCCCAGACCGGGACAACTACGAGCAGTACTTC. The encoded protein is CASGPDRDNYEQYF.

The chain joins TRBV11-1 to TRBJ2-7; 7 positions match TRBD1. The CDR3 sequence is 15 residues long. CDR1 and CDR2 (germline): SGHAT, FQDESV (reference sequence). V lost 0 bases and J lost 4; bases outside the gene matches: 6. CDR3 bases: TGTGCCAGCAGCTTAGCCGACGGGACAGCTTACGAGCAGTACTTC. Encoded protein: CASSLADGTAYEQYF.

The chain recombines TRBV7-2 with TRBJ2-3, with D maybe TRBD1 (6 bases). Germline CDR1 SGHTA, CDR2 FQGNSA. This CDR3 comprises 16 residues. V shed 5 bases and J shed 2 bases, with 17 bases lying between them. CDR3 protein: CASSPTTDRYTDTQYF. Here the CDR3 DNA reads TGTGCCAGCAGCCCTACCACGGACAGATACACAGATACGCAGTATTTT.

The V and J genes are TRBV3-1 (or the pseudogene TRBV3-2) and TRBJ1-2; the D gene is possibly TRBD1 (5 bases). CDR1 and CDR2 from the germline V gene are LGHDT and YNNKEL (reference sequence). Trimming removed 1 base at V and 4 bases at J, with 13 bases between. This CDR3 contains 15 residues. CDR3 residues: CASSQASPGPYGYTF. The CDR3 DNA reads as TGTGCCAGCAGCCAAGCGAGCCCAGGGCCCTATGGCTACACCTTC.

This clone was counted once. The chain couples TRBV15 to TRBJ2-1; a weak D match, TRBD1 (5 bases). CDR3 length: 16 residues. The germline gives CDR1 LNHNV, CDR2 YYDKDF (reference sequence). V gave up 0 bases and J gave up 3 bases, with 12 bases separating them. In DNA, the CDR3 is TGTGCCACCAGCAGAGATCTACCCAGGGACTACAATGAGCAGTTCTTC. Translated, it gives CATSRDLPRDYNEQFF.

V gene TRBV5-1 combines with J gene TRBJ1-1, with TRBD1 as a possible D gene (5 bases). The germline gives CDR1 SGHRS, CDR2 YFSETQ. Trimming took 3 bases from V and 2 from J, leaving 14 bases between them. The CDR3 is made up of 15 amino acids. The DNA for the CDR3 is TGCGCCAGCAGCTGGAGGGGCACAGGAAACACTGAAGCTTTCTTT. Protein: CASSWRGTGNTEAFF.

The rearrangement joins TRBV9 to TRBJ1-6; D is undetermined. Trimming removed 0 bases from V and 8 bases from J, with 15 bases in between. Germline CDR1 SGDLS, CDR2 YYNGEE. The CDR3 runs 16 residues. The CDR3, as DNA: TGTGCCAGCAGCGTAGATATGTCTCCCGGGGATTCACCCCTCCACTTT. Amino acids: CASSVDMSPGDSPLHF.

The chain uses TRBV15 and TRBJ1-4; D unclear. V lost 0 bases, J lost 0 bases, and 5 bases lay in between. Per germline, CDR1 LNHNV and CDR2 YYDKDF (reference sequence). The CDR3 runs 15 residues. The CDR3: CATSREQPTNEKLFF. CDR3 nucleotide sequence: TGTGCCACCAGCAGAGAACAACCAACTAATGAAAAACTGTTTTTT.

The count of this clone is one. This chain connects TRBV5-6 to TRBJ2-5; 9 nucleotides match TRBD2. The V segment lost 3 bases and the J segment 4 bases; nucleotides outside the gene matches: 4. The CDR3 runs 14 residues. Germline CDR1 SGHDT, CDR2 YYEEEE. The CDR3 sequence: CASSWSGGLETQYF. CDR3 DNA sequence: TGTGCCAGCAGCTGGAGCGGGGGGTTAGAGACCCAGTACTTC.

The sample holds one count of this clone. The V call is TRBV3-1 (or the pseudogene TRBV3-2), the J call TRBJ2-3; D gene uncertain. Germline assignment: CDR1 LGHDT and CDR2 YNNKEL (reference sequence). The length of the CDR3 is 15 residues. V was clipped by 0 bases and J by 4 bases, with 11 bases between them. This CDR3 is CASSQEEDAADTQYF. Written as DNA, the CDR3 is TGTGCCAGCAGCCAAGAAGAGGATGCTGCAGATACGCAGTATTTT.

J is TRBJ1-3 and V is TRBV19, with a tentative D call TRBD1 (5 bases). CDR3 length equals 14 residues. Trimming stripped 10 bases from V and 0 bases from J, with 13 bases between. CDR1 is LNHDA, CDR2 SQIVND, per germline (reference sequence). CDR3 DNA: TGTGCCATATCCCCCGGGGGCTCTGGAAACACCATATATTTT. Amino acid sequence: CAISPGGSGNTIYF.

This chain joins TRBV30 and TRBJ1-1; no firm D call. Looked up from germline, CDR1 is GTSNPN and CDR2 is SVGIG (reference sequence). V lost 0 bases and J 1 base, leaving 6 bases between the germline ends. This CDR3 is built from 13 residues. The CDR3 bases are TGTGCCTGGAGTGTCAGACAGAACACTGAAGCTTTCTTT. Its translation is CAWSVRQNTEAFF.

This chain joins TRBV3-1 (or the pseudogene TRBV3-2) and TRBJ1-2; 10 bases align to TRBD1. Trimming took 8 bases from V and 0 from J; bases not matched to a gene: 0. CDR1 and CDR2 (germline): LGHDT, YNNKEL (reference sequence). This CDR3 has 13 residues. CDR3: CASGQGANYGYTF. The CDR3 coding sequence is TGTGCCAGCGGACAGGGGGCTAACTATGGCTACACCTTC.

This chain links TRBV2 with TRBJ1-1; 7 bases are a match to TRBD1. The CDR3 sequence is 12 residues long. Germline CDR1 SNHLY, CDR2 FYNNEI. The junction had 6 bases not matched to a gene; V was cut back by 6 bases and J by 8 bases. The CDR3 loop is CASRTTGAEAFF. The CDR3 DNA sequence: TGTGCCAGCAGGACAACAGGGGCCGAAGCTTTCTTT.

The chain uses TRBV12-3 or TRBV12-4 and TRBJ2-7; D gene ambiguous. The CDR3 is 11 amino acids. V dropped 6 bases and J dropped 0 bases, with 3 bases sitting between them. CDR3 coding DNA: TGTGCCAGCAGGAGCTCCTACGAGCAGTACTTC. It specifies CASRSSYEQYF.

As concerns this clone: One end of the junction varies from germline; a read error may be responsible. This rearrangement joins TRBV4-2 to TRBJ1-2, with 8 bases matching TRBD1. This CDR3 has 12 residues. The germline CDR1 and CDR2 sequences are LGHNA and YNFKEQ. The CDR3 nucleotides read TGTGCCAGCAGCCACCCCAGTTGGGGACAGGCGTTC. Protein sequence: CASSHPSWGQAF.

This sequence joins TRBV11-2 and TRBJ2-7; 7 nucleotides match TRBD2. V lost 2 bases, J lost 1 base, and 5 bases stayed unmatched. Germline V gene lookup returns CDR1 SGHAT and CDR2 FQNNGV. CDR3 length: 15 amino acids. The CDR3 here is CASSLSLAASYEQYF. DNA for the CDR3: TGTGCCAGCAGCTTATCCCTAGCGGCATCCTACGAGCAGTACTTC.

The chain has TRBV9 and TRBJ2-5; TRBD2 might be the D (6 bases). Germline V gene lookup returns CDR1 SGDLS and CDR2 YYNGEE. The V and J ends lost 0 bases and 2 bases respectively, with 14 bases between them. There are 16 residues in the CDR3. The CDR3 is CASSVGTGGGQETQYF. The CDR3 nucleotides read TGTGCCAGCAGCGTAGGAACAGGTGGGGGGCAAGAGACCCAGTACTTC. Combining the CDR3 with reference TRBV9 and TRBJ2-5 gives the whole variable domain DSGVTQTPKHLITATGQRVTLRCSPRSGDLSVYWYQQSLDQGLQFLIQYYNGEERAKGNILERFSAQQFPDLHSELNLSSLELGDSALYFCASSVGTGGGQETQYFGPGTRLLVL.

This clone was picked up a small number of times. The CDR3 is CASSSGGGGQGVSPLHF. In DNA, the CDR3 is TGTGCCAGCAGCTCCGGGGGCGGGGGACAGGGAGTTTCACCCCTCCACTTT. The chain has TRBV11-2 and TRBJ1-6, with 9 bases that match TRBD1. After removal of 4 bases from V and 9 bases from J, the junction contained 13 bases not matched to a gene. From germline, CDR1 is SGHAT and CDR2 FQNNGV. CDR3 size: 17 residues.

This clone occurred once. The chain carries TRBV6-6 and TRBJ2-1; TRBD1 aligns across 7 bases. The V segment lost 5 bases and the J segment 7 bases; nucleotides outside the gene matches: 14. The CDR3 loop spans 16 amino acids. CDR1 and CDR2 (germline): MNHNY, SVGAGI (reference sequence). CDR3 nucleotide sequence: TGTGCCAGCAGTCGAGCGTCCGGGACAGCTCCGAATGAGCAGTTCTTC. Its protein product is CASSRASGTAPNEQFF.

This clone appeared a single time. DNA for the CDR3: TGTGCCAGCTCCCTACAGGAGAACACTGAAGCTTTCTTT. Its translation is CASSLQENTEAFF. J is TRBJ1-1 and V is TRBV7-3, with D possibly matching TRBD1 (5 bases). Trimming left V 8 bases short and J 1 base short, with 11 bases between. Looked up from germline, CDR1 is SGHTA and CDR2 is FQGTGA. The CDR3 has 13 amino acids.